This T cell receptor beta chain stems from a study of blood T cell repertoires in COVID-19. Study background: In each case, the material was cDNA or gDNA derived from T cells, B-cell-depleted T cells, or PBMCs.

This clone was seen more than once but under ten times. The CDR3 length is 14 residues. The germline V gene encodes CDR1 MNHEY and CDR2 SVGAGI. V was cut by 5 bases and J by 0 bases, with 9 bases left in between. Original processing methods: Amplification from reference gene primers served as the basis for estimated nucleated cell counts. Here immunoSEQ multiplex PCR was the method, and the copy in TCRdb shows in-frame clones only, minus some. D and trimming were read from the DNA, whereas the V and J calls and clone size are those reported in that table. The sample records tens of thousands of clones, approximately 83% being singletons.

The TCR comes from a man in his forties or fifties with acute or convalescent COVID-19. The V and J genes are TRBV6-5 and TRBJ2-3; D is perhaps TRBD2 (5 bases). Sequencing was carried out using peripheral blood. As DNA, the CDR3 is TGTGCCAGCAGTCGAAGCGGAAGCACAGATACGCAGTATTTT. Translating it yields CASSRSGSTDTQYF.